The 18 T cell receptor beta chains listed next were all sequenced from one sample in a study of somatic mutations in cytotoxic T cells in rheumatoid arthritis. Sequencing used immunoSEQ multiplex PCR; TCRdb keeps in-frame clones, though not all of them. The data show about 15,000 clones, 65% to 75% seen once. Material for sequencing was CD8+ T cells sorted from blood. The receptors here all came from an adult with rheumatoid arthritis.

The CDR3 reads CASTLLGNEQFF. The CDR3 DNA sequence: TGCGCCAGCACCCTCCTCGGTAATGAGCAGTTCTTC. This chain links TRBV10-2 with TRBJ2-1; D is ambiguous. The V end was cut by 7 bases, the J end by 7 bases, with 11 bases between. Germline loops: CDR1 WSHSY, CDR2 SAAADI. CDR3 length equals 12 residues.

This chain connects TRBV11-1 to TRBJ2-1, with 11 bases matching TRBD2. V was pared by 5 bases and J by 2 bases, with 2 bases of the junction left unmatched. Germline V gene lookup returns CDR1 SGHAT and CDR2 FQDESV (reference sequence). The CDR3 runs to 15 residues. CDR3 bases: TGTGCCAGCAGCGAGACTAGCGGGACCTACAATGAGCAGTTCTTC. Residues: CASSETSGTYNEQFF.

This clone was recorded only once. The chain combines TRBV6-1 with TRBJ1-1; D unresolved. V was shortened by 5 bases and J by 1 base, with 11 bases between the two germline ends. Germline V gene data show CDR1 as MNHNS and CDR2 as SASEGT. The CDR3 is 14 amino acids. The CDR3 is CASSIRPGNTEAFF. In nucleotides, the CDR3 is TGTGCCAGCAGTATCCGACCGGGGAACACTGAAGCTTTCTTT.

This CDR3 reads CASSSWTGNTGELFF. CDR3 in DNA: TGTGCCAGCAGTTCTTGGACAGGGAACACCGGGGAGCTGTTTTTT. This chain links TRBV6-5 with TRBJ2-2; 7 bases are shared with TRBD1. The V segment lost 4 bases and the J segment 1 base; nucleotides outside the gene matches: 3. The CDR3 length is 15 residues. The V gene's germline CDR1 is MNHEY and CDR2 SVGAGI.

This chain joins TRBV5-4 and TRBJ2-2, with 7 bases identical to TRBD2. After removal of 7 bases from V and 4 bases from J, the junction contained 13 bases not matched to a gene. Germline assignment: CDR1 SGHNT and CDR2 YYREEE (reference sequence). The CDR3 covers 16 residues. The CDR3 region has the DNA TGTGCCAGCGGGGGGGGAGCGGCGGGACTCACCGGGGAGCTGTTTTTT. It encodes CASGGGAAGLTGELFF.

This sequence joins TRBV4-1 and TRBJ1-3; D not resolved. CDR3 size: 17 residues. From germline, CDR1 is MGHRA and CDR2 YSYEKL. The V end lost 0 bases, the J end lost 3 bases, and 15 bases lay between the germline ends. The CDR3 bases are TGCGCCAGCAGCCAAGACTCTTTCGCATCGTATGGAAACACCATATATTTT. As protein: CASSQDSFASYGNTIYF.

The genes are TRBV15 and TRBJ2-7, with a tentative D call TRBD1 (5 bases). CDR1 is LNHNV and CDR2 is YYDKDF in the germline V gene (reference sequence). V lost 0 bases to trimming and J lost 3 bases, with 15 bases between them. This CDR3 is built from 16 residues. The CDR3 loop reads CATSRESGKTVYEQYF. CDR3 nucleotides: TGTGCCACCAGCAGAGAGTCAGGGAAAACCGTCTACGAGCAGTACTTC.

The chain recombines TRBV6-6 with TRBJ2-3, with 13 bases lining up with TRBD2. CDR3 length equals 15 residues. J was trimmed by 2 bases and V by 6 bases; bases with no gene match: 2. Germline V gene lookup returns CDR1 MNHNY and CDR2 SVGAGI (reference sequence). CDR3 amino acids: CASSGLAGVTDTQYF. CDR3 bases: TGTGCCAGCAGCGGACTAGCGGGAGTCACAGATACGCAGTATTTT.

The V gene is TRBV4-1, the J gene TRBJ2-7, with 8 bases lining up with TRBD2. J lost 5 bases, V lost 2 bases, and 8 bases had no gene match. The V gene's germline CDR1 is MGHRA and CDR2 YSYEKL. The CDR3 totals 15 residues. The CDR3 here is CASSQSSAGGDEQYF. In DNA form, the CDR3 reads TGCGCCAGCAGCCAAAGCTCGGCGGGAGGTGACGAGCAGTACTTC.

The rearrangement links TRBV12-2 to TRBJ1-2. TRBV12-2 is a documented pseudogene. The CDR3 is 15 amino acids. CDR3 residues: CASRLGGAICYGYTF. The CDR3 region has the DNA TGTGCAAGTCGCTTAGGAGGCGCGATCTGCTATGGCTACACCTTC.

This clone turned up a few times. The gene calls are TRBV7-9 and TRBJ2-1; weak D call: TRBD2 (6 bases). Germline V gene data show CDR1 as SEHNR and CDR2 as FQNEAQ (reference sequence). This CDR3 is built from 15 residues. V gave up 3 bases and J gave up 5 bases, with 14 bases separating them. CDR3 in amino acids: CASSFRDLLNNEQFF. CDR3 sequence (DNA): TGTGCCAGCAGCTTCCGGGACTTGTTAAACAATGAGCAGTTCTTC.

This clone was counted once. The genes are TRBV7-6 and TRBJ1-5, with D perhaps matching TRBD1 (6 bases). Trimming took off 3 bases at V and 2 bases at J, with 8 bases between the two ends. CDR1 is SGHVS and CDR2 is FNYEAQ in the germline V gene. This CDR3 contains 14 residues. The CDR3 reads CASSLGAGNQPQHF. CDR3 nucleotide sequence: TGTGCCAGCAGCTTGGGGGCCGGCAATCAGCCCCAGCATTTT.

V usage is TRBV5-5 and J usage is TRBJ1-1, with D uncertain. The CDR3 is 14 residues long. Germline V lookup: CDR1 SGHKS, CDR2 YYEKEE (reference sequence). Deletions cut 10 bases from V and 1 base from J, with 17 bases between. CDR3 amino acids: CASRSPESNTEAFF. CDR3 sequence (DNA): TGTGCCTCACGGAGTCCAGAATCGAACACTGAAGCTTTCTTT.

V and J are TRBV14 and TRBJ2-7, with D unresolved. Per germline, CDR1 SGHDN and CDR2 FVKESK. Trimming took off 2 bases at V and 2 bases at J, with 13 bases between the two ends. CDR3 length equals 15 residues. CDR3 in DNA: TGTGCCAGCAGCCAACTCCGCGACGGAGCCTACGAGCAGTACTTC. Encoded protein: CASSQLRDGAYEQYF.

V is TRBV7-9 and J is TRBJ1-1; tentative D call: TRBD1 (5 bases). V lost 4 bases, J lost 1 base, and 13 bases lay in between. The CDR3 contains 15 residues. The V gene's germline CDR1 is SEHNR and CDR2 FQNEAQ (reference sequence). CDR3 nucleotide sequence: TGTGCCAGCAGCTCCGCCATGAGGGGGAACACTGAAGCTTTCTTT. Amino acids: CASSSAMRGNTEAFF. The full variable domain, its missing parts supplied by reference TRBV7-9 and TRBJ1-1, is DTGVSQNPRHKITKRGQNVTFRCDPISEHNRLYWYRQTLGQGPEFLTYFQNEAQLEKSRLLSDRFSAERPKGSFSTLEIQRTEQGDSAMYLCASSSAMRGNTEAFFGQGTRLTVV.

This clone was recorded a few times. V and J are TRBV6-5 and TRBJ2-3; no definite D call. CDR1 is MNHEY and CDR2 is SVGAGI in the germline V gene. This CDR3 is 13 amino acids long. The V end lost 7 bases, the J end lost 3 bases, and 11 bases lay between the germline ends. DNA for the CDR3: TGTGCCAGCACAGCCACAGATACAGATACGCAGTATTTT. It yields the protein CASTATDTDTQYF.

This chain uses TRBV18 with TRBJ2-1; D perhaps matches TRBD1 (7 bases). In germline, CDR1 is KGHSH, CDR2 LQKENI. V lost 4 bases and J lost 4, with 14 bases in between. The CDR3 is 15 residues long. In nucleotides, the CDR3 is TGTGCCAGCTCACAAGGGCAGGGGGGTTACAATGAGCAGTTCTTC. It specifies CASSQGQGGYNEQFF.

V and J are TRBV4-2 and TRBJ1-2, with a possible D match to TRBD1 (5 bases). The CDR3 length is 15 residues. V was trimmed by 7 bases and J by 0 bases, leaving 15 bases between them. Germline CDR1 is LGHNA and CDR2 is YNFKEQ. This chain's CDR3 is CASTQNRNSNYGYTF. The CDR3 nucleotides are TGTGCCAGCACCCAGAACAGGAATTCTAACTATGGCTACACCTTC.